The 28 T cell receptor beta chains presented below share a single source sample, sequenced in a study of CD8+ T cells in alopecia areata. Reverse transcription of extracted RNA yielded cDNA, which provided the sequencing template. The method was immunoSEQ multiplex PCR; TCRdb's version includes in-frame clones alone and lacks a portion of them. The repertoire holds 250,000 to 300,000 clones, nearly 60% seen once, with under 2% in the top ten. Treatment noted: oral pan-JAK inhibitor, 5-10 mg twice daily. The material was CD4+ T cells sorted from blood, obtained at week 24, from a patient treated with tofacitinib. The receptors shown here come from a human donor with alopecia areata.

The chain couples TRBV4-3 to TRBJ2-7; D gene unclear. The germline V gene has CDR1 LGHNA and CDR2 YSLEER. This CDR3 is 13 amino acids long. The ends were cut back, 1 base at V and 3 bases at J, with 7 bases in the middle. This chain's CDR3 is CASSQGWDYEQYF. The CDR3, as DNA: TGCGCCAGCAGCCAAGGTTGGGACTACGAGCAGTACTTC.

The chain couples TRBV10-3 to TRBJ2-6; D assignment may be TRBD1 or TRBD2 (5 bases each). Germline V gene lookup returns CDR1 ENHRY and CDR2 SYGVKD. Trimming took 8 bases from V and 0 from J, leaving 11 bases between them. CDR3 length: 15 amino acids. The CDR3 DNA follows: TGTGCCATCGGGACCGAAAACTCTGGGGCCAACGTCCTGACTTTC. It translates to CAIGTENSGANVLTF.

The rearrangement joins TRBV2 to TRBJ2-7, with D perhaps TRBD1 or TRBD2 (5 bases each). The ends were cut back, 4 bases at V and 2 bases at J, with 12 bases in the middle. Germline CDR1 and CDR2: SNHLY and FYNNEI. CDR3 size: 14 residues. The CDR3 nucleotides read TGTGCCAGCAGTGTCGGCCAGGGAGCCTACGAGCAGTACTTC. It codes for CASSVGQGAYEQYF.

Only a few counts were recorded for this clone. The chain carries TRBV2 and TRBJ2-3; D is perhaps TRBD1 or TRBD2 (5 bases each). Trimming took 6 bases from V and 6 from J, leaving 13 bases between them. The CDR3 extends over 13 amino acids. Per the germline V gene, CDR1 is SNHLY and CDR2 is FYNNEI. The CDR3: CASRDGTRDTQYF. DNA of the CDR3: TGTGCCAGCAGGGACGGGACCCGGGATACGCAGTATTTT.

This clone showed up just once. This chain links TRBV6-5 with TRBJ1-2, with D tentatively TRBD1 (5 bases). This CDR3 has 15 residues. The V end lost 4 bases, the J end lost 3 bases, and 15 bases lay between the germline ends. The germline V gene has CDR1 MNHEY and CDR2 SVGAGI. CDR3 loop: CASSSRGTGDYGYTF. CDR3 in DNA: TGTGCCAGCAGTTCCCGCGGGACGGGGGACTATGGCTACACCTTC.

V is TRBV4-3 and J is TRBJ1-2; D remains unclear. The germline V gene has CDR1 LGHNA and CDR2 YSLEER. V was pared by 4 bases and J by 4 bases, with 16 bases between. This CDR3 comprises 15 residues. CDR3 sequence: CASSRGQGNFYGYTF. For the CDR3, the DNA is TGCGCCAGCAGCCGAGGGCAAGGCAATTTCTATGGCTACACCTTC.

V is TRBV30 and J is TRBJ1-6; D is possibly TRBD1 (6 bases). Between the trimmed V and J ends, which lost 8 bases and 6 bases, there was a span of 14 bases. The CDR3 is made up of 13 amino acids. Germline CDR1 GTSNPN, CDR2 SVGIG (reference sequence). DNA for the CDR3: TGTGCCGGCCTCGGCAGGGGTAATTCACCCCTCCACTTT. Protein sequence: CAGLGRGNSPLHF.

This clone was recorded once. This chain links TRBV14 with TRBJ2-7, with TRBD2 as a possible D gene (6 bases). Per germline, CDR1 SGHDN and CDR2 FVKESK. Trimming cost V 4 bases and J 6 bases, with 13 bases left between them. This CDR3 is built from 13 residues. Here the CDR3 reads CASSRRRGGEQYF. The DNA for the CDR3 is TGTGCCAGCAGCCGTCGGCGGGGCGGCGAGCAGTACTTC.

The sample holds one count of this clone. This chain joins TRBV5-1 and TRBJ1-2; 7 bases map to TRBD1. Germline V gives CDR1 SGHRS, CDR2 YFSETQ. The CDR3 length is 18 residues. V lost 4 bases, J lost 2 bases, and 17 bases stayed unmatched. The CDR3 nucleotides read TGCGCCAGCAGCGCGAGACCGGGACAGTCAACACCGAACTATGGCTACACCTTC. Its translation is CASSARPGQSTPNYGYTF.

The DNA for the CDR3 is TGTGCCATCAGTGCTAGCGGGGGAACCTACAATGAGCAGTTCTTC. The encoded protein is CAISASGGTYNEQFF. The J gene is TRBJ2-1, the V gene TRBV10-3; TRBD2 aligns across 10 bases. The J segment lost 2 bases and the V segment lost 4 bases, leaving 2 bases of the junction unmatched. The CDR3 sequence is 15 residues long. CDR1 ENHRY and CDR2 SYGVKD come from the germline V gene.

Only a few counts were recorded for this clone. The chain is built from TRBV7-2 and TRBJ2-1; D is perhaps TRBD1 or TRBD2 (5 bases each). Trimming took off 4 bases at V and 7 bases at J, with 14 bases between the two ends. The length of the CDR3 is 14 residues. Looked up from germline, CDR1 is SGHTA and CDR2 is FQGNSA. The CDR3 loop reads CASSSMGRINEQFF. The CDR3 DNA follows: TGTGCCAGCAGCTCCATGGGACGGATAAATGAGCAGTTCTTC.

There are a few counts of this clone. Other DNA sequences in the same sample also yield this CDR3. This chain links TRBV2 with TRBJ1-1, with D unclear. The CDR3 contains 13 residues. V was clipped by 4 bases and J by 0 bases, with 6 bases between them. The V gene's germline CDR1 is SNHLY and CDR2 FYNNEI. The CDR3 sequence is CASSVQLNTEAFF. The CDR3 DNA reads TGTGCCAGCAGTGTACAGTTGAACACTGAAGCTTTCTTT. Filled out from reference TRBV2 and TRBJ1-1, the complete variable domain reads EPEVTQTPSHQVTQMGQEVILRCVPISNHLYFYWYRQILGQKVEFLVSFYNNEISEKSEIFDDQFSVERPDGSNFTLKIRSTKLEDSAMYFCASSVQLNTEAFFGQGTRLTVV.

The chain is built from TRBV15 and TRBJ1-1, with D perhaps matching TRBD1 (6 bases). The CDR3 spans 16 residues. Germline V gives CDR1 LNHNV, CDR2 YYDKDF (reference sequence). Trimming pared 5 bases from V and 1 base from J, leaving 17 bases between. CDR3 in DNA: TGTGCCACCAGCGAGTGGGACATCGGAGCGAACACTGAAGCTTTCTTT. Translation: CATSEWDIGANTEAFF.

The rearrangement links TRBV5-1 to TRBJ1-2, with 8 nucleotides matching TRBD1. Germline V lookup: CDR1 SGHRS, CDR2 YFSETQ. Germline trimming cut 4 bases from V and 4 bases from J; bases unmatched to any gene: 9. This CDR3 region has 15 residues. The CDR3 region is CASSHGTDRAYGYTF. CDR3 DNA: TGCGCCAGCAGCCACGGCACGGACAGGGCCTATGGCTACACCTTC.

The chain links TRBV7-2 to TRBJ1-1; D is unclear. The CDR3 covers 14 residues. The germline V gene encodes CDR1 SGHTA and CDR2 FQGNSA. Between the trimmed V and J ends, which lost 4 bases and 4 bases, there was a span of 13 bases. Here the CDR3 reads CASSWGGRATEAFF. CDR3 DNA: TGTGCCAGCAGCTGGGGAGGGAGAGCCACTGAAGCTTTCTTT.

J is TRBJ2-7 and V is TRBV14; D possibly corresponds to TRBD1 (6 bases). CDR1 is SGHDN, CDR2 FVKESK, per germline. Trimming shortened V by 4 bases and J by 5 bases, and 15 bases separated the two germline ends. The CDR3 covers 14 residues. The CDR3 here is CASSPRQGLDEQYF. CDR3 DNA sequence: TGTGCCAGCAGCCCGCGCCAGGGGCTCGACGAGCAGTACTTC.

The chain uses TRBV6-1 and TRBJ1-2, with D possibly being TRBD1 (5 bases). CDR1 MNHNS and CDR2 SASEGT come from the germline V gene. V dropped 2 bases and J dropped 3 bases, with 7 bases sitting between them. This CDR3 contains 13 residues. CDR3 sequence (DNA): TGTGCCAGCAGTGAAAGGGGCCACTATGGCTACACCTTC. Its protein is CASSERGHYGYTF.

This chain connects TRBV5-1 to TRBJ2-5; TRBD2 might be the D (5 bases). CDR3 length equals 14 residues. Trimming cost V 5 bases and J 1 base, with 12 bases left between them. Per the germline V gene, CDR1 is SGHRS and CDR2 is YFSETQ. The CDR3 DNA follows: TGCGCCAGCAGTCCCCCGGGATCCCAAGAGACCCAGTACTTC. As protein: CASSPPGSQETQYF.

V and J are TRBV30 and TRBJ2-3; 8 bases line up with TRBD2. The CDR3 has 14 amino acids. The germline V gene encodes CDR1 GTSNPN and CDR2 SVGIG (reference sequence). V lost 4 bases and J lost 4; bases outside the gene matches: 7. CDR3 DNA sequence: TGTGCCTGGAACCCGGGACTAGAGGCAGATACGCAGTATTTT. Protein product: CAWNPGLEADTQYF.

The rearrangement joins TRBV29-1 to TRBJ1-1; no firm D call. Trimming cost V 7 bases and J 6 bases, with 18 bases left between them. The CDR3 consists of 13 residues. CDR1 and CDR2 from the germline V gene are SQVTM and ANQGSEA. Here the CDR3 DNA reads TGCAGCGGTGAGGCGAACGGAGGGTCTGAAGCTTTCTTT. Its protein is CSGEANGGSEAFF.

CDR3 amino acids: CASSQDEADRAFCCGYTF. In DNA, the CDR3 is TGCGCCAGCAGCCAAGATGAGGCGGACAGGGCCTTCTGCTGCGGCTACACCTTC. The V and J genes are TRBV4-3 and TRBJ1-2; TRBD1 matches 8 bases. The germline V gene has CDR1 LGHNA and CDR2 YSLEER. Trimming cost V 0 bases and J 8 bases; bases outside gene matches: 17. The CDR3 consists of 18 residues.

V gene TRBV5-1 combines with J gene TRBJ2-3, with D perhaps matching TRBD2 (6 bases). Between the trimmed V and J ends, which lost 0 bases and 1 base, there was a span of 12 bases. CDR1 is SGHRS, CDR2 YFSETQ, per germline. The CDR3 contains 16 residues. This CDR3 reads CASSLEPGLGTDTQYF. The CDR3, as DNA: TGCGCCAGCAGCTTGGAACCGGGACTTGGCACAGATACGCAGTATTTT.

This chain links TRBV15 with TRBJ2-6, with D possibly being TRBD2 (6 bases). Trimming took off 1 base at V and 1 base at J, with 8 bases between the two ends. This CDR3 contains 16 residues. In germline, CDR1 is LNHNV, CDR2 YYDKDF (reference sequence). The CDR3 nucleotides are TGTGCCACCAGCAGAGGGAGGGATTCTGGGGCCAACGTCCTGACTTTC. Its translation: CATSRGRDSGANVLTF.

The genes are TRBV29-1 and TRBJ2-5; 11 nucleotides align to TRBD1. This CDR3 spans 14 amino acids. CDR1 SQVTM and CDR2 ANQGSEA come from the germline V gene. With V trimmed by 5 bases and J by 1 base, 3 bases remained unmatched. DNA of the CDR3: TGCAGCGTTAAGGACAGGGGGCGCCAAGAGACCCAGTACTTC. Amino acids: CSVKDRGRQETQYF. Together with reference TRBV29-1 and TRBJ2-5, the CDR3 gives the full variable domain: SAVISQKPSRDICQRGTSLTIQCQVDSQVTMMFWYRQQPGQSLTLIATANQGSEATYESGFVIDKFPISRPNLTFSTLTVSNMSPEDSSIYLCSVKDRGRQETQYFGPGTRLLVL.

The J gene is TRBJ2-1, the V gene TRBV5-1, with 7 nucleotides matching TRBD1. CDR3 length: 14 residues. J gave up 7 bases and V 4 bases, and 8 bases lay outside the gene matches. From germline, CDR1 is SGHRS and CDR2 YFSETQ. Written as DNA, the CDR3 is TGCGCCAGCAGCCCCGGACAGGTGGGGAATGAGCAGTTCTTC. Translated: CASSPGQVGNEQFF.

The chain has TRBV28 and TRBJ2-3; tentatively, D is TRBD2 (5 bases). The germline V gene has CDR1 MDHEN and CDR2 SYDVKM. Trimming pared 3 bases from V and 4 bases from J, leaving 11 bases between. This CDR3 spans 14 amino acids. CDR3 sequence (DNA): TGTGCCAGCAGTTTGGGAGTTGGACCAGATACGCAGTATTTT. It is translated as CASSLGVGPDTQYF.

The rearrangement links TRBV4-1 to TRBJ2-5; the match to TRBD2 covers 7 bases. After removal of 1 base from V and 5 bases from J, the junction contained 7 bases not matched to a gene. The CDR3 length is 15 residues. Per the germline V gene, CDR1 is MGHRA and CDR2 is YSYEKL. The CDR3 bases are TGCGCCAGCAGCCAAGGACTAGCCCTATCGGAGACCCAGTACTTC. This translates into CASSQGLALSETQYF.

This clone has more than one count but fewer than ten. This chain links TRBV29-1 with TRBJ1-2; no firm D call. Per germline, CDR1 SQVTM and CDR2 ANQGSEA. This CDR3 spans 11 amino acids. Trimming removed 8 bases at V and 8 bases at J, with 15 bases between. DNA of the CDR3: TGCAGCCAGAGGACCGGCGAGGGCTACACCTTC. Translated: CSQRTGEGYTF.